In this sample, the clone carrying this TCR beta chain turned up many times. The data originate from a study of T-cell reconstitution after alpha-beta-depleted transplantation in children. The CDR3 runs 14 residues. V lost 5 bases to trimming and J lost 3 bases, with 13 bases between them. The authors prepared the TCRbeta library with unique molecular identifiers. TCRdb used MiXCR to reprocess the PCR reads, holding one entry per CDR3 protein. The sample has 230,000 or so distinct CDR3 sequences; 9.7% are singletons. The V call is TRBV12-3 or TRBV12-4, the J call TRBJ1-1; the D gene is possibly TRBD1 (6 bases). The sequencing used PBMCs from the stem cell graft donor, collected from the stem cell graft. This receptor was identified in a human donor who donated a stem cell graft to a child with SCID. CDR3 DNA sequence: TGTGCCAGCAGTGCGGGTACAGGGTACACTGAAGCTTTCTTT. Its protein is CASSAGTGYTEAFF.